What follows are 20 T cell receptor beta chains derived from one specimen sequenced in a study of shared clonotypes between healthy human individuals. The data were produced by immunoSEQ multiplex PCR, yet TCRdb's version contains in-frame clones alone and is incomplete. The sample carries fewer than 3 million clones, around 93% recorded once. Sequencing was done on a sample of naive CD4+ T cells from PBMCs. Subset meaning: CD45RA+ positively selected. These receptors were obtained from a young man in good health. Some clones in this sample may be carry-over from other donors' samples.

The chain joins TRBV5-1 to TRBJ2-7, with 10 bases identical to TRBD2. This CDR3 region has 15 residues. Per germline, CDR1 SGHRS and CDR2 YFSETQ. The ends lost 5 bases at V and 3 bases at J; junction bases unmatched: 8. The CDR3: CASRHPSGSFYEQYF. CDR3 DNA sequence: TGCGCCAGCAGACATCCTAGCGGGAGTTTCTACGAGCAGTACTTC.

Concerning this clone: This sample also contains other DNA sequences that code for the same CDR3. This chain links TRBV28 with TRBJ2-4, with D possibly matching TRBD2 (6 bases). The length of the CDR3 is 13 residues. The germline CDR1 and CDR2 sequences are MDHEN and SYDVKM. V shed 5 bases and J shed 7 bases, with 12 bases lying between them. CDR3 bases: TGTGCCAGCAGTCCCGGGGGTTGGAACATTCAGTACTTC. Its translation is CASSPGGWNIQYF. Using reference TRBV28 and TRBJ2-4 for the parts outside the CDR3, the full variable domain is DVKVTQSSRYLVKRTGEKVFLECVQDMDHENMFWYRQDPGLGLRLIYFSYDVKMKEKGDIPEGYSVSREKKERFSLILESASTNQTSMYLCASSPGGWNIQYFGAGTRLSVL.

The chain has TRBV5-1 and TRBJ2-1; a weak D match, TRBD1 (5 bases). Trimming took off 0 bases at V and 1 base at J, with 8 bases between the two ends. Per the germline V gene, CDR1 is SGHRS and CDR2 is YFSETQ. There are 15 residues in the CDR3. The CDR3 is CASSLEGLSYNEQFF. As DNA, the CDR3 is TGCGCCAGCAGCTTGGAGGGGTTGTCCTACAATGAGCAGTTCTTC.

The chain has TRBV28 and TRBJ1-3; D unresolved. The V gene lost 3 bases and the J gene lost 0 bases, with 12 bases spanning the gap. Germline CDR1 is MDHEN and CDR2 is SYDVKM. The CDR3 length is 16 residues. DNA for the CDR3: TGTGCCAGCAGTTTTTTCCAGTTAATCTCTGGAAACACCATATATTTT. Protein sequence: CASSFFQLISGNTIYF. The full variable domain, its missing parts supplied by reference TRBV28 and TRBJ1-3, is DVKVTQSSRYLVKRTGEKVFLECVQDMDHENMFWYRQDPGLGLRLIYFSYDVKMKEKGDIPEGYSVSREKKERFSLILESASTNQTSMYLCASSFFQLISGNTIYFGEGSWLTVV.

V and J are TRBV2 and TRBJ1-5; 10 bases agree with TRBD1. Germline-derived CDR1 and CDR2 are SNHLY and FYNNEI. The CDR3 spans 15 residues. V shed 6 bases and J 3 bases; nucleotides not matched to a gene: 5. CDR3 DNA sequence: TGTGCCAGCAGGGGGGACAGGGGTTTCAATCAGCCCCAGCATTTT. Translating gives CASRGDRGFNQPQHF.

The chain recombines TRBV27 with TRBJ2-6; 9 positions match TRBD2. Germline lookup yields CDR1 MNHEY and CDR2 SMNVEV (reference sequence). The CDR3 runs to 18 residues. Trimming took 3 bases from V and 4 from J; bases not matched to a gene: 10. CDR3 sequence (DNA): TGTGCCAGCAGTTTCTTGCGGGAGGGCCGGGGAGGGGCCAACGTCCTGACTTTC. Translation: CASSFLREGRGGANVLTF.

This clone came up once. The CDR3 bases are TGTGCCACCAGTCGGGCCTCACGGGGAGAGCAGTACTTC. It is translated as CATSRASRGEQYF. The chain combines TRBV15 with TRBJ2-7; perhaps TRBD2 as D (5 bases). CDR3 size: 13 residues. Trimming stripped 6 bases from V and 7 bases from J, with 16 bases between. The germline CDR1 and CDR2 sequences are LNHNV and YYDKDF (reference sequence).

The chain couples TRBV5-1 to TRBJ1-2; TRBD1 matches 7 bases. This CDR3 is 14 amino acids long. The junction had 7 bases not matched to a gene; V was cut back by 2 bases and J by 6 bases. Germline CDR1 is SGHRS and CDR2 is YFSETQ. The CDR3 DNA reads as TGCGCCAGCAGCTTTGGAGGGGGCGTGGATGGCTACACCTTC. This sequence encodes CASSFGGGVDGYTF. The variable domain in full, completed from reference TRBV5-1 and TRBJ1-2, reads KAGVTQTPRYLIKTRGQQVTLSCSPISGHRSVSWYQQTPGQGLQFLFEYFSETQRNKGNFPGRFSGRQFSNSRSEMNVSTLELGDSALYLCASSFGGGVDGYTFGSGTRLTVV.

The rearrangement links TRBV27 to TRBJ2-3, with D perhaps matching TRBD1 (5 bases). Germline lookup yields CDR1 MNHEY and CDR2 SMNVEV (reference sequence). This CDR3 has 12 amino acids. Trimming left V 6 bases short and J 8 bases short, with 12 bases between. DNA for the CDR3: TGTGCCAGCAGGACAGTATCGGCTACGCAGTATTTT. Its protein product is CASRTVSATQYF.

CDR3 DNA sequence: TGTGCCAGCAGTTTCAGACTAGCGGGAGTAGGGAATGAGCAGTTCTTC. It translates to CASSFRLAGVGNEQFF. The chain links TRBV6-5 to TRBJ2-1; 12 bases are a match to TRBD2. The length of the CDR3 is 16 residues. Germline V gene data show CDR1 as MNHEY and CDR2 as SVGAGI. V shed 4 bases, J shed 7 bases, and the junction held 8 bases outside the gene matches.

A remark on this clone: This CDR3 is also generated by other DNA sequences in the sample. The chain uses TRBV28 and TRBJ2-7; D remains unclear. The CDR3 has 11 amino acids. Trimming cost V 6 bases and J 4 bases, with 7 bases left between them. Looked up from germline, CDR1 is MDHEN and CDR2 is SYDVKM. CDR3 sequence reads: CASSLNYEQYF. DNA for the CDR3: TGTGCCAGCAGCCTCAATTACGAGCAGTACTTC. Filled out from reference TRBV28 and TRBJ2-7, the complete variable domain reads DVKVTQSSRYLVKRTGEKVFLECVQDMDHENMFWYRQDPGLGLRLIYFSYDVKMKEKGDIPEGYSVSREKKERFSLILESASTNQTSMYLCASSLNYEQYFGPGTRLTVT.

Points on this clone: This CDR3 is also generated by other DNA sequences in the sample. This chain links TRBV7-2 with TRBJ1-2, with D uncertain. The CDR3 is made up of 14 amino acids. The V and J ends lost 1 base and 0 bases respectively, with 6 bases between them. In germline, CDR1 is SGHTA, CDR2 FQGNSA. The CDR3 reads CASSLGGANYGYTF. CDR3 DNA: TGTGCCAGCAGCTTAGGTGGCGCTAACTATGGCTACACCTTC.

The J gene is TRBJ2-5, the V gene TRBV5-1; 12 bases fit TRBD2. After removal of 4 bases from V and 2 bases from J, the junction contained 15 bases not matched to a gene. This CDR3 contains 19 residues. Germline V gives CDR1 SGHRS, CDR2 YFSETQ. CDR3 amino acids: CASSRGTSGWISGQETQYF. Written as DNA, the CDR3 is TGCGCCAGCAGCCGAGGGACTAGCGGGTGGATCTCCGGGCAAGAGACCCAGTACTTC.

V usage is TRBV11-2 and J usage is TRBJ2-3, with D perhaps being TRBD1 or TRBD2 (5 bases each). Between the trimmed V and J ends, which lost 5 bases and 4 bases, there was a span of 13 bases. Germline CDR1 SGHAT, CDR2 FQNNGV. The CDR3 covers 14 residues. The chain's CDR3 is CASSPLARADTQYF. CDR3 coding DNA: TGTGCCAGCAGCCCCCTAGCCAGGGCAGATACGCAGTATTTT.

V usage is TRBV28 and J usage is TRBJ1-2; D is undetermined. Deletions cut 3 bases from V and 3 bases from J, with 8 bases between. In germline, CDR1 is MDHEN, CDR2 SYDVKM. CDR3 length: 13 amino acids. The CDR3 DNA sequence: TGTGCCAGCAGTTTTAGGAGCCACTATGGCTACACCTTC. This gives the protein CASSFRSHYGYTF.

The chain joins TRBV4-3 to TRBJ2-5; TRBD2 aligns across 13 bases. TRBJ2-7 matches the DNA end more closely, so the J call is doubtful. The germline gives CDR1 LGHNA, CDR2 YSLEER. CDR3 length: 15 residues. The CDR3 loop is CASSKTGLAGDEQYF. For the CDR3, the DNA is TGCGCCAGCAGCAAGACCGGACTAGCGGGAGACGAGCAGTACTTC.

The genes are TRBV7-2 and TRBJ2-7; D is perhaps TRBD1 (6 bases). This CDR3 contains 17 residues. Germline CDR1 SGHTA, CDR2 FQGNSA. V gave up 4 bases and J gave up 0 bases, with 19 bases separating them. The CDR3 region is CASSSKYGRDNSYEQYF. CDR3 nucleotide sequence: TGTGCCAGCAGCTCAAAATACGGCCGGGACAACTCCTACGAGCAGTACTTC.

This chain connects TRBV27 to TRBJ2-7; 16 bases are shared with TRBD2. CDR1 MNHEY and CDR2 SMNVEV come from the germline V gene (reference sequence). V lost 1 base, J lost 6 bases, and 18 bases stayed unmatched. The CDR3 has 21 amino acids. Here the CDR3 DNA reads TGTGCCAGCAGTTTATATGGCCCTCACCCGGGACTAGCGGGAGGGCTCGTCGAGCAGTACTTC. It translates to CASSLYGPHPGLAGGLVEQYF.

The chain recombines TRBV10-3 with TRBJ2-7, with D perhaps TRBD2 (7 bases). This CDR3 comprises 14 residues. V lost 7 bases to trimming and J lost 6 bases, with 19 bases between them. Germline V lookup: CDR1 ENHRY, CDR2 SYGVKD. The CDR3 DNA sequence: TGTGCCATCAAACTATTTAGGGGGGGCAGCGAGCAGTACTTC. This encodes CAIKLFRGGSEQYF.

On this clone: This sample includes further DNA sequences coding for the same CDR3. The gene calls are TRBV28 and TRBJ1-1; a weak D match, TRBD1 (5 bases). Trimming removed 2 bases from V and 1 base from J, with 8 bases in between. The CDR3 loop spans 14 amino acids. CDR1 MDHEN and CDR2 SYDVKM come from the germline V gene. The CDR3: CASSLTGANTEAFF. The CDR3, as DNA: TGTGCCAGCAGTTTAACAGGAGCGAACACTGAAGCTTTCTTT.